The 16 T cell receptor beta chains below all came from one sample that was sequenced in a study of vaccination and CD4 T cells after COVID-19. Once obtained from cultured CD4+ T cells, the DNA was sequenced using the Oncomine TCR Beta short-read assay. A single record per CDR3 protein comes from TCRdb applying MiXCR to the PCR reads. In the table there are 4,500 to 6,000 distinct CDR3 sequences, approximately 73% of which are singletons. Treatment described: roughly ten-day PBMC culture with coronavirus spike peptide pools or control peptides (ViraFEST assay). These receptors lack a known antigen. What was sequenced was CD4+ T cells from blood, cultured in vitro. Every receptor here comes from a human donor who had recovered from COVID-19.

This clonotype was seen a few times. The chain combines TRBV5-5 with TRBJ1-6; TRBD1 agrees at 7 bases. The CDR3 length is 17 residues. The germline V gene has CDR1 SGHKS and CDR2 YYEKEE (reference sequence). J gave up 9 bases and V 0 bases, and 12 bases lay outside the gene matches. CDR3 coding DNA: TGTGCCAGCAGCTTGGGACCCCCGACAGGGACGGGTTCACCCCTCCACTTT. This codes for CASSLGPPTGTGSPLHF.

This clonotype has a single count. The chain combines TRBV6-4 with TRBJ1-5; TRBD1 agrees at 7 bases. The CDR3 runs 17 residues. Losses at the gene ends were 6 bases for V and 0 bases for J; bases not matched to a gene: 11. Germline values: CDR1 MRHNA, CDR2 SNTAGT. In DNA, the CDR3 is TGTGCCAGCAGAGAGGACAGGCTGAGATATAGCAATCAGCCCCAGCATTTT. Translating it yields CASREDRLRYSNQPQHF.

This clonotype was counted a few times. CDR3 DNA sequence: TGTGCCAGCAGCCCTAGCGGGAGTGTTAAAGAGACCCAGTACTTC. It specifies CASSPSGSVKETQYF. The rearrangement links TRBV5-4 to TRBJ2-5; 10 bases fit TRBD2. Germline V gene lookup returns CDR1 SGHNT and CDR2 YYREEE (reference sequence). Trimming at V came to 4 bases and at J to 3 bases, leaving 6 bases not matched to a gene. The CDR3 length is 15 residues. The full variable domain, rest sourced from reference TRBV5-4 and TRBJ2-5, is ETGVTQSPTHLIKTRGQQVTLRCSSQSGHNTVSWYQQALGQGPQFIFQYYREEENGRGNFPPRFSGLQFPNYSSELNVNALELDDSALYLCASSPSGSVKETQYFGPGTRLLVL.

The chain carries TRBV15 and TRBJ1-2; the match to TRBD1 covers 8 bases. CDR3 length equals 15 residues. Trimming at V came to 0 bases and at J to 7 bases, leaving 7 bases not matched to a gene. CDR1 is LNHNV, CDR2 YYDKDF, per germline (reference sequence). The CDR3 DNA is TGTGCCACCAGCAGAGATGTACGAACAGGGGGTGGCTACACCTTC. Translated: CATSRDVRTGGGYTF.

The CDR3 region is CASSHGQGAWEQYF. CDR3 DNA: TGTGCCAGCAGTCATGGACAGGGGGCGTGGGAGCAGTACTTC. This chain connects TRBV6-1 to TRBJ2-7, with 11 bases matching TRBD1. Trimming took 5 bases from V and 7 from J; bases not matched to a gene: 7. The V gene's germline CDR1 is MNHNS and CDR2 SASEGT. CDR3 size: 14 residues.

The chain uses TRBV6-1 and TRBJ2-3, with 7 positions matching TRBD1. Per the germline V gene, CDR1 is MNHNS and CDR2 is SASEGT. The V segment lost 7 bases and the J segment 1 base; nucleotides outside the gene matches: 11. CDR3 length: 16 residues. The CDR3 region has the DNA TGTGCCAGCACTACTTGGACAGGTGGAGGCACAGATACGCAGTATTTT. Its protein product is CASTTWTGGGTDTQYF.

The chain recombines TRBV20-1 with TRBJ2-2; D is tentatively TRBD1 or TRBD2 (7 bases each). The ends were cut back, 6 bases at V and 5 bases at J, with 16 bases in the middle. The CDR3 totals 14 residues. Germline CDR1 reads DFQATT; CDR2 reads SNEGSKA (reference sequence). CDR3 coding DNA: TGCAGTGCCCAGGGGGGGGCGCTGACCGGGGAGCTGTTTTTT. It codes for CSAQGGALTGELFF.

The J gene is TRBJ2-5, the V gene TRBV20-1; possible D gene TRBD2, 7 bases. The CDR3 totals 17 residues. Trimming shortened V by 6 bases and J by 3 bases, and 26 bases separated the two germline ends. Germline CDR1 DFQATT, CDR2 SNEGSKA (reference sequence). CDR3 sequence: CSALPRGGGLVEETQYF. The CDR3 coding sequence is TGCAGTGCGTTACCGAGAGGGGGGGGCCTCGTGGAAGAGACCCAGTACTTC.

The gene calls are TRBV2 and TRBJ1-2, with D uncertain. The CDR3 length is 13 residues. CDR1 is SNHLY and CDR2 is FYNNEI in the germline V gene. The V end was cut by 6 bases, the J end by 4 bases, with 12 bases between. The CDR3 loop reads CASRPPSAYGYTF. In nucleotides, the CDR3 is TGTGCCAGCAGGCCACCCTCAGCCTATGGCTACACCTTC.

The rearrangement uses TRBV6-1 and TRBJ1-2; possibly TRBD1 for D (5 bases). The V end lost 8 bases, the J end lost 10 bases, and 23 bases lay between the germline ends. The CDR3 loop spans 14 amino acids. The germline V gene encodes CDR1 MNHNS and CDR2 SASEGT. The CDR3 loop reads CASFSDRTARYYTF. In nucleotides, the CDR3 is TGTGCCAGCTTTAGTGACAGAACCGCTAGATACTACACCTTC.

This clonotype has only one observation. This chain uses TRBV20-1 with TRBJ2-5; TRBD2 matches 8 bases. Germline V gives CDR1 DFQATT, CDR2 SNEGSKA (reference sequence). V shed 3 bases and J 5 bases; nucleotides not matched to a gene: 8. The length of the CDR3 is 14 residues. The CDR3: CSASSGVATETQYF. The CDR3 DNA sequence: TGCAGTGCTAGTAGCGGGGTGGCCACGGAGACCCAGTACTTC.

This chain connects TRBV12-3 or TRBV12-4 to TRBJ2-5, with D possibly being TRBD1 (5 bases). V was clipped by 4 bases and J by 11 bases, with 14 bases between them. The CDR3 length is 12 residues. CDR3 protein: CASSYSGASQYF. The CDR3 bases are TGTGCCAGCAGTTATTCTGGGGCATCTCAGTACTTC.

There are a few counts of this clonotype. The gene calls are TRBV7-9 and TRBJ2-1, with D tentatively TRBD1 (5 bases). The germline gives CDR1 SEHNR, CDR2 FQNEAQ (reference sequence). The CDR3 spans 12 residues. The ends were cut back, 6 bases at V and 4 bases at J, with 7 bases in the middle. The CDR3 sequence: CASSGAYNEQFF. CDR3 nucleotide sequence: TGTGCCAGCAGTGGGGCTTACAATGAGCAGTTCTTC.

This clonotype has only a few counts. This chain connects TRBV27 to TRBJ1-1, with 10 bases lining up with TRBD1. This CDR3 spans 15 amino acids. Looked up from germline, CDR1 is MNHEY and CDR2 is SMNVEV (reference sequence). The V and J ends lost 5 bases and 1 base, in that order; junction bases with no gene match: 4. The chain's CDR3 is CASSPRQGANTEAFF. Written as DNA, the CDR3 is TGTGCCAGCAGTCCCCGACAGGGGGCGAACACTGAAGCTTTCTTT.

This sequence joins TRBV7-2 and TRBJ2-7; 8 nucleotides agree with TRBD1. This CDR3 is built from 14 residues. Germline V gene sequence: CDR1 SGHTA, CDR2 FQGNSA. Trimming at V came to 4 bases and at J to 4 bases, leaving 6 bases not matched to a gene. CDR3 loop: CASSSQGATYEQYF. DNA for the CDR3: TGTGCCAGCAGCTCCCAGGGGGCGACTTACGAGCAGTACTTC.

The DNA of the CDR3 is TGCAGTGCTAGAGATACTGCCAGGATCCAAGAGACCCAGTACTTC. As protein: CSARDTARIQETQYF. This chain connects TRBV20-1 to TRBJ2-5; D is unclear. This CDR3 has 15 amino acids. The V gene's germline CDR1 is DFQATT and CDR2 SNEGSKA (reference sequence). The ends were cut back, 0 bases at V and 1 base at J, with 12 bases in the middle.